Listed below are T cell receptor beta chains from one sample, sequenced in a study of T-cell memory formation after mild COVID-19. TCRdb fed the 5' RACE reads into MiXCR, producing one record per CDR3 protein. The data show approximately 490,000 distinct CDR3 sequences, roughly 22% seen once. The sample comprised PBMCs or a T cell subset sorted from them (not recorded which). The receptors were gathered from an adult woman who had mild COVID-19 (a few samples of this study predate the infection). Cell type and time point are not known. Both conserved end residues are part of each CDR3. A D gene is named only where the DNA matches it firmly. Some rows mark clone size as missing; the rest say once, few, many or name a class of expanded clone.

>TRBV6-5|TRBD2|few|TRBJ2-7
TGTGCCAGCAGTCAACACGCAGGGACTAGCTCCTACGAGCAGTACTTC
CASSQHAGTSSYEQYF
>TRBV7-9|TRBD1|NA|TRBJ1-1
TGTGCCAGCAGCCGACTGGGACAGAAAAACACTGAAGCTTTCTTT
CASSRLGQKNTEAFF
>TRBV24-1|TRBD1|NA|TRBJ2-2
TGTGCCACCAGTGATGCCCGACAGGGGGCCCACACCGGGGAGCTGTTTTTT
CATSDARQGAHTGELFF
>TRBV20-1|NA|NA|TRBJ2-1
TGCAGTGCCCCATCCTTCGGGTCCAATGAGCAGTTCTTC
CSAPSFGSNEQFF
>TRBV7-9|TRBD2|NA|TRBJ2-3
TGTGCCAGCAGCCCGGAGGCCCGGGGGGGCAAAGATACGCAGTATTTT
CASSPEARGGKDTQYF
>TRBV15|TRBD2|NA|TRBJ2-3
TGTGCCACCAGCAGAGATCTGGATAGCGGGGGAGCTCCAGATACGCAGTATTTT
CATSRDLDSGGAPDTQYF
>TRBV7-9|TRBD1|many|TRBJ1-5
TGTGCCAGCAGCTTAGGGGGCAGGGGGAATCAGCCCCAGCATTTT
CASSLGGRGNQPQHF
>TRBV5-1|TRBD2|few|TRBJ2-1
TGCGCCAGCACAGCGGGGGGGCTGGGTGAGCAGTTCTTC
CASTAGGLGEQFF
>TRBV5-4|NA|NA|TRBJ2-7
TGTGCCAGCAGCTTGGGCCCTGACAGGCTCACCTACGAGCAGTACTTC
CASSLGPDRLTYEQYF
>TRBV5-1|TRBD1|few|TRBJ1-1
TGCGCCAGCAGCTTGGAGGGACAGGGCTGGGTGAACACTGAAGCTTTCTTT
CASSLEGQGWVNTEAFF
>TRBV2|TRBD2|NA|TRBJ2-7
TGTGCCACCCAAGCGGGAGAGAGATACGAGCAGTACTTC
CATQAGERYEQYF
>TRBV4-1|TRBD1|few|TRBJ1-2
TGCGCCAGCAGCCAGGGACAGGGGATTGATTATGGCTACACCTTC
CASSQGQGIDYGYTF
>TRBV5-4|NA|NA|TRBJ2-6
TGTGCCAGCAGCTCTGCCCGGGCCTTTATTGGGGCCAACGTCCTGACTTTC
CASSSARAFIGANVLTF
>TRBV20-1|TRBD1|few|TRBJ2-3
TGCAGTGCCAACCCCGGGACAGGCAGCACAGATACGCAGTATTTT
CSANPGTGSTDTQYF
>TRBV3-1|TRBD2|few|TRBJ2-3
TGTGCCAGCAGCTTTCGTAGCGGGAGGTTGGCAGATACGCAGTATTTT
CASSFRSGRLADTQYF
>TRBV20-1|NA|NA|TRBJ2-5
TGCAGTGCCCTAGGTGGGGTACACCGTGGGACCCAGTACTTC
CSALGGVHRGTQYF
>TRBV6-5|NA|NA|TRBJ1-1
TGTGCCAGCAGTTACAGGGGTTGGAACACTGAAGCTTTCTTT
CASSYRGWNTEAFF
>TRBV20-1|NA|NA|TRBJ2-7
TGCAGTGCTAGAGAGCACGGGAAGGCTGGCGAGCAGTACTTC
CSAREHGKAGEQYF
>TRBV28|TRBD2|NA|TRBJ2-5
TGTGCCAGCAGTTCGGCCATAGCGGGGGGTCTGGAGACCCAGTACTTC
CASSSAIAGGLETQYF
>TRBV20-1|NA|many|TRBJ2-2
TGCAGTGCCACCTCCCCCCGCGACACCGGGGAGCTGTTTTTT
CSATSPRDTGELFF
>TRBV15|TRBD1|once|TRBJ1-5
TGTGCCACCAGCAGAGATGGCGGCAGGGGGGCCAATCAGCCCCAGCATTTT
CATSRDGGRGANQPQHF
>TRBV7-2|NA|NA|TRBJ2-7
TGTGCCAGCAGCTTAGTAGTCGGAGGATCCAACTACGAGCAGTACTTC
CASSLVVGGSNYEQYF
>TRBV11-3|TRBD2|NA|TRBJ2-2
TGTGCCAGCGATGAGGGAGGGAAGACCGGGGAGCTGTTTTTT
CASDEGGKTGELFF
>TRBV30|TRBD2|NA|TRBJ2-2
TGTGCCTGGGGTCGGGGACTAGTCGGCACCGGGGAGCTGTTTTTT
CAWGRGLVGTGELFF
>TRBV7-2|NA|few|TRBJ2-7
TGTGCCAGCAGCTCTAGGGGTGGGCAAAGATACGAGCAGTACTTC
CASSSRGGQRYEQYF
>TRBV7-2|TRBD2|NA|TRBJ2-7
TGTGCCAGCAGCTTACTGCTAGCGGGACCACTCTACGAGCAGTACTTC
CASSLLLAGPLYEQYF
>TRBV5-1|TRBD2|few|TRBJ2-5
TGCGCCAGCAATCTAGCGGGCCAAGAGACCCAGTACTTC
CASNLAGQETQYF
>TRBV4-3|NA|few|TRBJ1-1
TGCGCCAGCAGCCCGATGCACAGGGATTGGAACACTGAAGCTTTCTTT
CASSPMHRDWNTEAFF
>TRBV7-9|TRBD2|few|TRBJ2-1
TGTGCCAGCAGCTCGGGACTAGCGGGAGGGCGCAATGAGCAGTTCTTC
CASSSGLAGGRNEQFF
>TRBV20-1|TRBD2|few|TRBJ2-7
TGCAGTGCGGGGAAGCGGGGCTCCTACGAGCAGTACTTC
CSAGKRGSYEQYF
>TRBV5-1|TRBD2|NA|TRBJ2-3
TGCGCCAGCAGCGCTATGGGGACTAGCGGGAGGACCAACACAGATACGCAGTATTTT
CASSAMGTSGRTNTDTQYF
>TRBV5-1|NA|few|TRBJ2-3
TGTGCCAGCACCCCGGGGCCGGGCACAGATACGCAGTATTTT
CASTPGPGTDTQYF
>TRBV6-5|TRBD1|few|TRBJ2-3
TGTGCCAGCAGTTGGGGACAGGGGGGAAATACGCAGTATTTT
CASSWGQGGNTQYF
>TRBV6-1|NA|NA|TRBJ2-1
TGTGCCAGCAGTGAAGCGGGTGGGGCGAGGAATGAGCAGTTCTTC
CASSEAGGARNEQFF
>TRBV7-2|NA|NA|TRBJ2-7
TGTGCCAGCAGCTTAGAATATGCACTATCCTACGAGCAGTACTTC
CASSLEYALSYEQYF
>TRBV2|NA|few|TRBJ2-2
TGTGCCAGCAGTTCGAAAGGGGTGTACACCGGGGAGCTGTTTTTT
CASSSKGVYTGELFF
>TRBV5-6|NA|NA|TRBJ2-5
TGTGCCAGCAGCTTTATGGACAGCGAAGAGACCCAGTACTTC
CASSFMDSEETQYF
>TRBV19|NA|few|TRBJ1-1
TGTGCCAGTAGTATACGGGAGAACACTGAAGCTTTCTTT
CASSIRENTEAFF
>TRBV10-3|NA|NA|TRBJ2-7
TGTGCCATCAGTGACGGAATGAACGAGCAGTACTTC
CAISDGMNEQYF
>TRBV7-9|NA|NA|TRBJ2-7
TGTGCCAGCAGCTTAGATGGCGGCTTTCGTCACGAGCAGTACTTC
CASSLDGGFRHEQYF
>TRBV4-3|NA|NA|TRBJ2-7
TGCGCCAGCAGTGAAAGACCCGCTGGCGAGCAGTACTTC
CASSERPAGEQYF
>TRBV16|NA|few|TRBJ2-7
TGTGCCAGCAGCCAGGCGGGTAGAGTCCGCTACGAGCAGTACTTC
CASSQAGRVRYEQYF
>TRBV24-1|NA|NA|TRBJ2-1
TGTGCCACCAGTGATTTTCAGGGGACTGAGCAGTTCTTC
CATSDFQGTEQFF
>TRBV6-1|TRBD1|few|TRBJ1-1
TGTGCCAGCAGTGAAGGCCGGACAGGGTTTGGGGTGAACACTGAAGCTTTCTTT
CASSEGRTGFGVNTEAFF
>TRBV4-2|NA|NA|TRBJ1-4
TGTGCCAGCAGCCAGGGGGGACATAATAATTTTAATGAAAAACTGTTTTTT
CASSQGGHNNFNEKLFF
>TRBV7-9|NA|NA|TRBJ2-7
TGTGCCAGCAGCTTAGTGGTGGGGGCAGGCTACGAGCAGTACTTC
CASSLVVGAGYEQYF
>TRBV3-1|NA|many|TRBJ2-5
TGTGCCAGCAGCCAAGATGTAGAGACGACCCAGTACTTC
CASSQDVETTQYF
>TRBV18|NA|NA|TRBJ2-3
TGTGCCAGCTCACCATCGGGGCTAGCGAGCACAGATACGCAGTATTTT
CASSPSGLASTDTQYF
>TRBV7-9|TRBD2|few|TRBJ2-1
TGTGCCAGCAGCTTAGTTGCGGCGTCTAGCGGGAGCCGCTATGAGCAGTTCTTC
CASSLVAASSGSRYEQFF